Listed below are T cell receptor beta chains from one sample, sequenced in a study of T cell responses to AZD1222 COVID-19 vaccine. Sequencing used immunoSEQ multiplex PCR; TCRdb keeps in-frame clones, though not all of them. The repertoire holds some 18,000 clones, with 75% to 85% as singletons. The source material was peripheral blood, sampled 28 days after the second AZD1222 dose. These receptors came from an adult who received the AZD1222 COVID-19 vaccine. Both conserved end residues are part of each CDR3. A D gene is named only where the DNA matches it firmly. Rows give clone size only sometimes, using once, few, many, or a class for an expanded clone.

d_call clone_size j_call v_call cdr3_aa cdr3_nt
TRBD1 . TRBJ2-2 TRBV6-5 CASKRQGANTGELFF TGTGCCAGCAAGAGGCAGGGGGCGAACACCGGGGAGCTGTTTTTT
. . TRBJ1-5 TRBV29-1 CSVTTGGQPQHF TGCAGCGTTACAACCGGGGGCCAGCCCCAGCATTTT
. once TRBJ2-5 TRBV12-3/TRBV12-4 CATGTQETQYF TGTGCGACGGGGACCCAAGAGACCCAGTACTTC
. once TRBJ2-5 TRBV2 CASSEALGLQYF TGTGCCAGCAGTGAAGCGCTTGGGTTACAGTACTTC
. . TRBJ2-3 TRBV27 CASSTNVGSPDTQYF TGTGCCAGCAGCACGAACGTGGGGTCCCCAGATACGCAGTATTTT
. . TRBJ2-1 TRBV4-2 CASSQDFAGYNEQFF TGTGCCAGCAGCCAAGATTTCGCAGGGTACAATGAGCAGTTCTTC
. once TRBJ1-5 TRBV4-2 CASSQDPPRGGASNQPQHF TGTGCCAGCAGCCAAGATCCCCCCCGTGGAGGGGCGAGCAATCAGCCCCAGCATTTT
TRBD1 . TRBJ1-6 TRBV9 CASSVQRGRGNSPLHF TGTGCCAGCAGCGTACAGAGGGGGCGCGGTAATTCACCCCTCCACTTT
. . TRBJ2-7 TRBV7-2 CASSARLEGEQYF TGTGCCAGCAGCGCTCGACTAGAGGGTGAGCAGTACTTC
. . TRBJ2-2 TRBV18 CASSPSDRFNTGELFF TGTGCCAGCTCACCCTCAGACAGATTCAACACCGGGGAGCTGTTTTTT
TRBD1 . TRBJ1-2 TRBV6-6 CASSLNDRGTGYTF TGTGCCAGCAGTCTTAATGACAGGGGGACTGGCTACACCTTC
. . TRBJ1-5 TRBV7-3 CASSLNQGQPQHF TGTGCCAGCAGCTTAAATCAGGGTCAGCCCCAGCATTTT
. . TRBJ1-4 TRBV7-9 CASMKGGDEKLFF TGTGCCAGCATGAAAGGAGGGGACGAAAAACTGTTTTTT
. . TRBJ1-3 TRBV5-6 CASSSRVRSGNTIYF TGTGCCAGCAGCTCGCGGGTACGGTCTGGAAACACCATATATTTT
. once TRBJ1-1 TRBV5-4 CASSPSVRGRDTEAFF TGTGCCAGCAGTCCCTCTGTACGGGGGAGGGACACTGAAGCTTTCTTT
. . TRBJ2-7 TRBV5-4 CASSSTRGTSTGGQYF TGTGCCAGCAGCTCGACACGAGGGACTTCCACCGGGGGGCAGTACTTC
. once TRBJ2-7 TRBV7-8 CASSLAGISYEQYF TGTGCCAGCAGCTTAGCTGGGATCTCCTACGAGCAGTACTTC
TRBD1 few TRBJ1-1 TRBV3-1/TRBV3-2 CASSLGQGTTEAFF TGTGCCAGCAGCCTGGGACAGGGGACCACTGAAGCTTTCTTT
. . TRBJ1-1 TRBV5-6 CASSLSGANTEAFF TGTGCCAGCAGCTTGTCAGGGGCGAACACTGAAGCTTTCTTT
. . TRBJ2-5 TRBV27 CASSLKSGQETQYF TGTGCCAGCAGTTTAAAGTCGGGACAAGAGACCCAGTACTTC
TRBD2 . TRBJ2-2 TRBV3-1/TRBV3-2 CASSQTSLAGGYTGELFF TGTGCCAGCAGCCAGACTTCACTAGCGGGAGGTTACACCGGGGAGCTGTTTTTT
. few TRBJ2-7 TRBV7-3 CASSLARDYEQYF TGTGCCAGCAGCTTAGCCAGGGACTACGAGCAGTACTTC
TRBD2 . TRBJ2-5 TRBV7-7 CASSFSGGAHSPETQYF TGTGCCAGCAGCTTTAGCGGGGGGGCCCACTCCCCAGAGACCCAGTACTTC
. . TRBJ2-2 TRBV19 CASSILALTGELFF TGTGCCAGTAGTATACTGGCACTGACCGGGGAGCTGTTTTTT
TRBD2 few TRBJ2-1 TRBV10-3 CAISESGRELAEQFF TGTGCCATCAGTGAGTCGGGGCGGGAGTTGGCTGAGCAGTTCTTC
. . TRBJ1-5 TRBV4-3 CASSQGYGTVYSQPQHF TGCGCCAGCAGCCAAGGTTACGGGACCGTCTATAGTCAGCCCCAGCATTTT
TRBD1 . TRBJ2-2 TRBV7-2 CASSLGAGGTGELFF TGTGCCAGCAGCTTAGGGGCAGGGGGCACCGGGGAGCTGTTTTTT
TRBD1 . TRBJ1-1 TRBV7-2 CASSFYGTETNTEAFF TGTGCCAGCAGCTTCTACGGGACAGAGACGAACACTGAAGCTTTCTTT
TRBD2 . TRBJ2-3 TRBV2 CASSLTGTSGRDDTDTQYF TGTGCCAGCAGTCTTACCGGGACTAGCGGGAGGGATGACACAGATACGCAGTATTTT
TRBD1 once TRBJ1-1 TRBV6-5 CASSIQGEGAEAFF TGTGCCAGCAGTATACAGGGGGAAGGGGCTGAAGCTTTCTTT
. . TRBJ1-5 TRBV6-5 CASSTEGYNQPQHF TGTGCCAGCAGTACCGAGGGGTACAATCAGCCCCAGCATTTT
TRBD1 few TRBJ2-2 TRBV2 CASRTTGETGELFF TGTGCCAGCAGAACGACAGGGGAGACCGGGGAGCTGTTTTTT
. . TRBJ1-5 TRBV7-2 CASSFQGNQPQHF TGTGCCAGCAGTTTCCAGGGGAATCAGCCCCAGCATTTT
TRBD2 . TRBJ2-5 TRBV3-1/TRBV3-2 CASSLFTSGGGTQYF TGTGCCAGCAGCCTTTTCACTAGCGGGGGGGGGACCCAGTACTTC
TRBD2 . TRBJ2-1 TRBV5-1 CASSLAGTSGRDNEQFF TGCGCCAGCAGCTTAGCCGGGACTAGCGGGAGAGATAATGAGCAGTTCTTC
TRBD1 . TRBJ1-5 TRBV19 CASLGTGLDNQPQHF TGTGCCAGTCTGGGGACAGGGTTGGACAATCAGCCCCAGCATTTT
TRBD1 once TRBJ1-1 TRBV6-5 CASSQGAGDAEAFF TGTGCCAGCAGCCAGGGGGCGGGAGACGCTGAAGCTTTCTTT
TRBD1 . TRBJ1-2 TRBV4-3 CASSQAIQGDYGYTF TGCGCCAGCAGCCAAGCGATACAGGGGGACTATGGCTACACCTTC
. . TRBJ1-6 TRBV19 CASSVVPLGEGRSPLHF TGTGCCAGTAGTGTTGTCCCCTTGGGAGAGGGGAGATCACCCCTCCACTTT
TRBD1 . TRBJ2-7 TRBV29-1 CSVEGLETGGSYEQYF TGCAGCGTGGAAGGCCTCGAGACAGGGGGGTCATACGAGCAGTACTTC
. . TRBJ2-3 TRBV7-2 CASSLGGRADTQYF TGTGCCAGCAGCTTAGGGGGGCGTGCAGATACGCAGTATTTT